The clone carrying this T cell receptor (beta chain) was seen a few times. Its target is not known. TCRdb recomputed calls from the RT-PCR reads with MiXCR, one row per CDR3 protein. Among hundreds of thousands of distinct CDR3 sequences listed, about 18% were seen once. This sample is drawn from a study of response to subunit inactivated influenza vaccine. Trimming removed 2 bases from V and 4 bases from J; junction bases left unmatched: 5. This CDR3 is 16 amino acids long. From germline, CDR1 is MNHEY and CDR2 SVGAGI. Overall study findings and caveats: Authors suggested each seasonal influenza vaccination recruits few new T cells.

The chain links TRBV6-5 to TRBJ2-3, with 11 positions matching TRBD2. Sequences were derived from PBMCs from blood, sampled 5 days after vaccination. This TCR was recovered from a man aged 50 to 59 who received an inactivated influenza vaccine. This CDR3 reads CASSYDSGRAPDTQYF. CDR3 bases: TGTGCCAGCAGTTACGATAGCGGGAGGGCCCCAGATACGCAGTATTTT.